This T cell receptor beta chain derives from a study of breast tumors, draining lymph nodes, adjacent tissues listed by TCRdb under 2016. Looking at the study overall: The study compared TCR beta repertoires across tumor, adjacent nontumor tissue and axillary lymph nodes from breast cancer patients. In human breast cancer, the study set out to assess how tumor, surrounding tissue and draining lymph node repertoires relate to one another and whether T cells might be exchanged between them.

These reads were obtained on an Illumina HiSeq 2000. Multiplex PCR amplification was used to build the TCR beta chain libraries. The amplified TCR beta chain products were analyzed by high-throughput sequencing. TCRdb reworked the public reads: Q25 trimming with fastp, MiXCR clone assembly, productive beta chains retained. A single entry per CDR3 protein holds the most common genes and DNA from its merged rows. The sample includes over 150,000 distinct CDR3 sequences, with about 33% observed a single time. Clones ranked in the top ten supply roughly 4.5% of the sample. This clonotype has at least ten counts. Its specific antigen is unknown. No clone much larger than this one lies a single base away; base qualities are absent. The CDR3 holds 14 amino acids from the cysteine to the phenylalanine. Just CDR3 DNA is preserved here, 42 bases in frame from base 1. Based on the germline V gene, the CDR1 and CDR2 sequences are SGHDT and YYEEEE. The V end gives up 3 bases and the J end 2 bases, leaving 1 base in the junction not matched to a gene.

Paper-wide results and their limitations: The conclusion that tumor T cells originate in lymph nodes was presented as consistent with a hypothesis rather than as directly demonstrated. The data were considered consistent with the idea that most tumor T cells come from the lymph node and then expand in tumor tissue. T-cell repertoire diversity in tumors was found to be lower than in lymph nodes but higher than in nontumor tissue, and preferential V and J gene usage was observed. Tumor and nontumor tissue repertoires were found to be significantly more similar in luminal-like than in basal-like breast cancer.

The lymph node samples were taken from the axillary draining lymph nodes of breast cancer patients. The sequenced sample was axillary lymph node tissue. The sequence links TRBV5-6 to TRBJ1-3, and 8 bases in between align with TRBD1. The sequence was collected from a female donor with breast cancer. Some clones in this sample may be carry-over from other donors' samples. The DNA sequence is TGTGCCAGCAGCTACAGGGGGGCTGGAAACACCATATATTTT. This is translated as CASSYRGAGNTIYF. The full variable domain, completed from the reference TRBV5-6 and TRBJ1-3 proteins outside the CDR3, reads DAGVTQSPTHLIKTRGQQVTLRCSPKSGHDTVSWYQQALGQGPQFIFQYYEEEERQRGNFPDRFSGHQFPNYSSELNVNALLLGDSALYLCASSYRGAGNTIYFGEGSWLTVV.